Presented here are 30 T cell receptor beta chains from one specimen sequenced in a study of blood T cell repertoires in COVID-19 (dated by TCRdb to 2018 to 2020). The method behind the library was the immunoSEQ multiplex PCR assay. TCRdb stores this immuneACCESS table with in-frame sequences only. Part of the clones is absent; in the studies checked, under half of the shortfall reflects unresolved V genes, and no reason is known for the rest. This sample comprises about 310,000 clones, approximately 85% of them detected only once. Around 2.1% of the sample is held by the ten biggest clonotypes. Sample: PBMCs or T cells enriched from blood (not recorded which). These receptors came from a man aged 25 to 40 who had recovered from COVID-19.

This clone was found a few times. The gene calls are TRBV12-3 or TRBV12-4 and TRBJ2-2, with TRBD1 as a possible D gene (6 bases). Trimming cost V 7 bases and J 5 bases, with 11 bases left between them. The CDR3 contains 13 residues. CDR3 protein: CASTTGRTGELFF. Written as DNA, the CDR3 is TGTGCCAGCACGACAGGTAGAACCGGGGAGCTGTTTTTT.

This rearrangement joins TRBV5-4 to TRBJ1-1, with no clear D. Germline CDR1 and CDR2: SGHNT and YYREEE (reference sequence). V was clipped by 3 bases and J by 1 base, with 13 bases between them. The CDR3 has 15 residues. This CDR3 reads CASSSNPGSNTEAFF. As DNA, the CDR3 is TGTGCCAGCAGCTCCAATCCGGGATCGAACACTGAAGCTTTCTTT.

J is TRBJ2-3 and V is TRBV7-9, with D possibly TRBD1 on 5 matching bases. Trimming took off 2 bases at V and 4 bases at J, with 25 bases between the two ends. The CDR3 is made up of 19 amino acids. Per germline, CDR1 SEHNR and CDR2 FQNEAQ (reference sequence). In nucleotides, the CDR3 is TGTGCCAGCAGCTTAAGCCGGACACAACTTACCCCTGTTTCAGATACGCAGTATTTT. Translating gives CASSLSRTQLTPVSDTQYF.

V gene TRBV29-1 combines with J gene TRBJ1-1; D may be TRBD1 (6 bases). Per the germline V gene, CDR1 is SQVTM and CDR2 is ANQGSEA. The germline V and J ends were trimmed by 4 bases and 5 bases, with 14 bases remaining between them. CDR3 length: 13 residues. CDR3 loop: CSVAPGHKTEAFF. CDR3 bases: TGCAGCGTTGCCCCGGGACATAAGACTGAAGCTTTCTTT.

The chain joins TRBV5-4 to TRBJ2-5, with 9 bases lining up with TRBD2. The ends lost 1 base at V and 1 base at J; junction bases unmatched: 2. Germline V gives CDR1 SGHNT, CDR2 YYREEE (reference sequence). The CDR3 has 15 amino acids. The CDR3 here is CASSLKTSGQETQYF. For the CDR3, the DNA is TGTGCCAGCAGCTTGAAGACTAGCGGCCAAGAGACCCAGTACTTC.

CDR3: CASSPATGGKLGTEAFF. CDR3 coding DNA: TGTGCCAGCAGCCCGGCGACAGGGGGCAAGTTGGGCACTGAAGCTTTCTTT. The chain employs TRBV5-4 and TRBJ1-1; 10 bases align to TRBD1. V lost 4 bases to trimming and J lost 4 bases; unmatched junction nucleotides: 13. The CDR3 is 17 residues long. CDR1 and CDR2 from the germline V gene are SGHNT and YYREEE (reference sequence).

The gene calls are TRBV20-1 and TRBJ1-5; D might be TRBD1 (6 bases). From germline, CDR1 is DFQATT and CDR2 SNEGSKA (reference sequence). The V gene lost 3 bases and the J gene lost 5 bases, with 11 bases spanning the gap. CDR3 length: 13 residues. In DNA, the CDR3 is TGCAGTGCTAGTACAGGGTTGGATCAGCCCCAGCATTTT. This translates into CSASTGLDQPQHF.

V gene TRBV6-4 combines with J gene TRBJ2-7; perhaps TRBD1 as D (6 bases). The germline V and J ends were trimmed by 3 bases and 0 bases, with 18 bases remaining between them. Germline V lookup: CDR1 MRHNA, CDR2 SNTAGT. The CDR3 is made up of 17 amino acids. The CDR3 sequence is CASSDIERGSRSYEQYF. The CDR3 nucleotides are TGTGCCAGCAGTGATATTGAGAGGGGGTCCCGCTCCTACGAGCAGTACTTC.

The gene calls are TRBV5-1 and TRBJ2-1; 11 bases map to TRBD2. The CDR3 is made up of 16 amino acids. Germline V gene lookup returns CDR1 SGHRS and CDR2 YFSETQ. J gave up 4 bases and V 3 bases, and 6 bases lay outside the gene matches. Here the CDR3 DNA reads TGCGCCAGCAGCTCTAATCCTAGCGGGGGGTACAATGAGCAGTTCTTC. Residues: CASSSNPSGGYNEQFF.

The V and J genes are TRBV3-1 (or the pseudogene TRBV3-2) and TRBJ2-3; tentatively, D is TRBD2 (6 bases). The V gene's germline CDR1 is LGHDT and CDR2 YNNKEL (reference sequence). Trimming left V 2 bases short and J 5 bases short, with 14 bases between. CDR3 length equals 15 residues. The CDR3 region is CASSQNGGTGDTQYF. As DNA, the CDR3 is TGTGCCAGCAGCCAAAACGGGGGAACAGGAGATACGCAGTATTTT.

The chain carries TRBV10-3 and TRBJ2-7, with a possible D match to TRBD2 (6 bases). Trimming removed 6 bases at V and 1 base at J, with 10 bases between. The CDR3 has 13 residues. Germline-derived CDR1 and CDR2 are ENHRY and SYGVKD. CDR3 nucleotide sequence: TGTGCCATCAGACTAGCTACTTCCTACGAGCAGTACTTC. It yields the protein CAIRLATSYEQYF.

This clone was counted between two and nine times. The chain combines TRBV5-1 with TRBJ2-1, with 10 bases lining up with TRBD2. Germline lookup yields CDR1 SGHRS and CDR2 YFSETQ. CDR3 length equals 15 residues. V dropped 0 bases and J dropped 6; count of bases not matched to a gene: 3. CDR3 protein: CASSLGLAGVNEQFF. The DNA for the CDR3 is TGCGCCAGCAGCTTGGGTCTAGCGGGGGTCAATGAGCAGTTCTTC.

The rearrangement uses TRBV5-1 and TRBJ2-3, with D hard to call. Trimming left V 2 bases short and J 5 bases short, with 12 bases between. CDR3 size: 14 residues. Germline loops: CDR1 SGHRS, CDR2 YFSETQ. The CDR3 protein is CASSLLTSIDTQYF. The CDR3 DNA is TGCGCCAGCAGCTTACTGACTTCCATAGATACGCAGTATTTT.

The chain has TRBV6-5 and TRBJ1-1; the D gene is possibly TRBD1 (6 bases). The CDR3 is 15 residues long. Germline V lookup: CDR1 MNHEY, CDR2 SVGAGI. Trimming stripped 6 bases from V and 5 bases from J, with 19 bases between. The CDR3 sequence: CASSPVGAGGTEAFF. Here the CDR3 DNA reads TGTGCCAGCAGCCCCGTGGGGGCAGGCGGGACTGAAGCTTTCTTT.

As DNA, the CDR3 is TGTGCCAGCAGCTTAGGGGGCGATTCCTACGAGCAGTACTTC. Amino acid sequence: CASSLGGDSYEQYF. The J gene is TRBJ2-7, the V gene TRBV7-2; possibly TRBD1 for D (5 bases). V lost 1 base, J lost 1 base, and 8 bases lay in between. From germline, CDR1 is SGHTA and CDR2 FQGNSA. This CDR3 contains 14 residues.

The chain is built from TRBV29-1 and TRBJ2-7, with 11 bases that match TRBD1. Losses at the gene ends were 1 base for V and 4 bases for J; bases not matched to a gene: 6. The CDR3 extends over 15 amino acids. CDR1 and CDR2 (germline): SQVTM, ANQGSEA. The chain's CDR3 is CSVEGGQGATYEQYF. The CDR3 nucleotides read TGCAGCGTTGAAGGAGGACAGGGGGCGACATACGAGCAGTACTTC.

This rearrangement joins TRBV30 to TRBJ1-1; possible D gene TRBD1, 6 bases. The CDR3 sequence is 11 residues long. With 5 bases removed from V and 11 bases from J, the gap between germline ends came to 15 bases. Germline CDR1 GTSNPN, CDR2 SVGIG (reference sequence). Written as DNA, the CDR3 is TGTGCCTGGTGGACAGTGGAGAATGCTTTCTTT. Translated: CAWWTVENAFF.

The chain carries TRBV3-1 (or the pseudogene TRBV3-2) and TRBJ1-3; D perhaps matches TRBD1 (5 bases). Between the trimmed V and J ends, which lost 0 bases and 0 bases, there was a span of 12 bases. Germline V gene lookup returns CDR1 LGHDT and CDR2 YNNKEL (reference sequence). The CDR3 has 17 amino acids. CDR3 sequence (DNA): TGTGCCAGCAGCCAAGATAGGAGACAGAGCTCTGGAAACACCATATATTTT. It specifies CASSQDRRQSSGNTIYF.

The V gene is TRBV19, the J gene TRBJ2-1, with 13 bases fitting TRBD2. Germline assignment: CDR1 LNHDA and CDR2 SQIVND (reference sequence). CDR3 size: 15 residues. V shed 8 bases and J 9 bases; nucleotides not matched to a gene: 10. The CDR3: CASGPGTSGVAEQFF. CDR3 nucleotides: TGTGCCAGTGGCCCCGGGACTAGCGGGGTGGCTGAGCAGTTCTTC.

The chain uses TRBV27 and TRBJ2-5, with D possibly TRBD2 on 7 matching bases. The ends were cut back, 6 bases at V and 5 bases at J, with 22 bases in the middle. Germline loops: CDR1 MNHEY, CDR2 SMNVEV (reference sequence). This CDR3 is built from 16 residues. The CDR3 protein is CASRGYAGAGGETQYF. The CDR3 bases are TGTGCCAGCAGAGGCTACGCGGGGGCCGGGGGGGAGACCCAGTACTTC.

V and J are TRBV4-2 and TRBJ2-1; 7 bases fit TRBD2. The CDR3 runs to 17 residues. Germline V CDR1 and CDR2: LGHNA, YNFKEQ. Trimming at V came to 4 bases and at J to 10 bases, leaving 19 bases not matched to a gene. The CDR3 spells CASSRVGTKARGAEQFF. The DNA for the CDR3 is TGTGCCAGCAGCCGGGTGGGGACTAAGGCCCGGGGAGCGGAGCAGTTCTTC.

The count of this clone is one. The CDR3 here is CASSPHPGVSNQPQHF. The CDR3 coding sequence is TGTGCCAGCAGCCCCCATCCAGGGGTGAGCAATCAGCCCCAGCATTTT. The chain joins TRBV4-2 to TRBJ1-5; TRBD1 is a possible D gene (6 bases). Germline CDR1 reads LGHNA; CDR2 reads YNFKEQ. V was clipped by 4 bases and J by 1 base, with 14 bases between them. The CDR3 covers 16 residues.

This chain uses TRBV7-3 with TRBJ1-2; 7 positions agree with TRBD1. Germline V gene lookup returns CDR1 SGHTA and CDR2 FQGTGA. The CDR3 spans 15 residues. Germline trimming cut 5 bases from V and 4 bases from J; bases unmatched to any gene: 10. The DNA of the CDR3 is TGTGCCAGCAGCCCGATTGGACAGGAGCGCTATGGCTACACCTTC. Its translation: CASSPIGQERYGYTF.

This clone was seen once. V and J are TRBV5-1 and TRBJ1-1; D not certain. The V end was cut by 0 bases, the J end by 2 bases, with 11 bases between. Germline V gene data show CDR1 as SGHRS and CDR2 as YFSETQ. The CDR3 is 15 amino acids. Here the CDR3 reads CASSLGHSGNTEAFF. DNA for the CDR3: TGCGCCAGCAGCTTGGGCCATTCAGGCAACACTGAAGCTTTCTTT.

This chain links TRBV5-1 with TRBJ1-1, with TRBD1 as a possible D gene (5 bases). V was clipped by 4 bases and J by 3 bases, with 16 bases between them. Germline CDR1 reads SGHRS; CDR2 reads YFSETQ. There are 15 residues in the CDR3. The DNA of the CDR3 is TGCGCCAGCAGCCCGAGGCAGGGCCCGGACACTGAAGCTTTCTTT. This sequence encodes CASSPRQGPDTEAFF.

The chain combines TRBV3-1 (or the pseudogene TRBV3-2) with TRBJ1-1; 7 positions match TRBD1. The CDR3 has 14 residues. The trim removed 2 bases at V and 3 bases at J, leaving 3 bases unmatched. Germline V gene lookup returns CDR1 LGHDT and CDR2 YNNKEL (reference sequence). DNA of the CDR3: TGTGCCAGCAGCCAAATCCAGGGGGACACTGAAGCTTTCTTT. Translating gives CASSQIQGDTEAFF.

The chain joins TRBV5-6 to TRBJ1-5; 7 nucleotides agree with TRBD1. V dropped 4 bases and J dropped 0; count of bases not matched to a gene: 4. Germline assignment: CDR1 SGHDT and CDR2 YYEEEE. This CDR3 spans 15 amino acids. CDR3 residues: CASSRGQYSNQPQHF. For the CDR3, the DNA is TGTGCCAGCAGCCGGGGACAGTATAGCAATCAGCCCCAGCATTTT.

V usage is TRBV19 and J usage is TRBJ1-1; TRBD1 might be the D (6 bases). CDR1 is LNHDA, CDR2 SQIVND, per germline (reference sequence). The CDR3 covers 15 residues. With 4 bases removed from V and 5 bases from J, the gap between germline ends came to 17 bases. As DNA, the CDR3 is TGTGCCAGTAGTACATTACAGGGTATCGAAACTGAAGCTTTCTTT. Translation: CASSTLQGIETEAFF.

V is TRBV7-2 and J is TRBJ2-1, with 10 bases lining up with TRBD2. CDR1 SGHTA and CDR2 FQGNSA come from the germline V gene. The V segment lost 5 bases and the J segment 10 bases; nucleotides outside the gene matches: 11. The CDR3 covers 15 residues. The CDR3 DNA reads as TGTGCCAGCAGCGCAGCGAAAGCGGGGGGGCACGAGCAGTTCTTC. Protein: CASSAAKAGGHEQFF. The complete variable domain, with remaining parts taken from reference TRBV7-2 and TRBJ2-1, reads GAGVSQSPSNKVTEKGKDVELRCDPISGHTALYWYRQSLGQGLEFLIYFQGNSAPDKSGLPSDRFSAERTGGSVSTLTIQRTQQEDSAVYLCASSAAKAGGHEQFFGPGTRLTVL.

V usage is TRBV20-1 and J usage is TRBJ1-1; TRBD1 is a possible D gene (6 bases). The CDR3 runs 14 residues. With 5 bases removed from V and 3 bases from J, the gap between germline ends came to 16 bases. The V gene's germline CDR1 is DFQATT and CDR2 SNEGSKA (reference sequence). The CDR3 loop reads CSAGDDRRYTEAFF. The DNA for the CDR3 is TGCAGTGCTGGTGACGACAGGCGGTACACTGAAGCTTTCTTT.